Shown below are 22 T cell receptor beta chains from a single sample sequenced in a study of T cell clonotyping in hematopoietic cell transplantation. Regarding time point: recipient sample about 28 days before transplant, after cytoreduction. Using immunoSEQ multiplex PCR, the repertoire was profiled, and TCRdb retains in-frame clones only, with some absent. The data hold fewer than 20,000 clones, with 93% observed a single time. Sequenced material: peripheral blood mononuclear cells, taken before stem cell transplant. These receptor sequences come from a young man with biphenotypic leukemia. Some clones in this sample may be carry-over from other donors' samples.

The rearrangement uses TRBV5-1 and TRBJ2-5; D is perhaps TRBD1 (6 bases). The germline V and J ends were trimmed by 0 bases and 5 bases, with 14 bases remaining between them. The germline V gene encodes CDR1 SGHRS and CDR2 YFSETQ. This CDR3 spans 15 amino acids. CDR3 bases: TGCGCCAGCAGCTTGGAGGTCGACAGGTTGGAGACCCAGTACTTC. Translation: CASSLEVDRLETQYF.

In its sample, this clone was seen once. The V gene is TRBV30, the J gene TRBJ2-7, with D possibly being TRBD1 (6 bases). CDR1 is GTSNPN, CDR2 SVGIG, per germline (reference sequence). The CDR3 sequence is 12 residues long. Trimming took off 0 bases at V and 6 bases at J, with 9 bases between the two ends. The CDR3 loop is CAWSVKGGEQYF. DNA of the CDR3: TGTGCCTGGAGTGTAAAAGGGGGCGAGCAGTACTTC.

Here the CDR3 DNA reads TGCGCCAGCAGCCAATCCTTAGACGGGTGGAAGTACTTC. Its protein product is CASSQSLDGWKYF. J is TRBJ2-7 and V is TRBV4-1; D is undetermined. CDR1 and CDR2 (germline): MGHRA, YSYEKL. The CDR3 runs to 13 residues. Deletions cut 2 bases from V and 11 bases from J, with 16 bases between.

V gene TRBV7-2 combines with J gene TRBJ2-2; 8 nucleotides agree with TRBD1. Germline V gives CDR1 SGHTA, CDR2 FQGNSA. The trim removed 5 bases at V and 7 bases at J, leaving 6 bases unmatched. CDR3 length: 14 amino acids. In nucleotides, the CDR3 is TGTGCCAGCAGCAAAGGACAGGGACGCGGGGAGCTGTTTTTT. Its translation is CASSKGQGRGELFF.

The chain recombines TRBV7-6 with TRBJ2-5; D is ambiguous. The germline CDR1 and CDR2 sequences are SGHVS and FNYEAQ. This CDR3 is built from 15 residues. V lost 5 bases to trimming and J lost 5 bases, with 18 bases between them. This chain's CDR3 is CASSPRPSAPETQYF. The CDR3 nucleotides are TGTGCCAGCAGCCCCCGTCCCAGCGCCCCCGAGACCCAGTACTTC.

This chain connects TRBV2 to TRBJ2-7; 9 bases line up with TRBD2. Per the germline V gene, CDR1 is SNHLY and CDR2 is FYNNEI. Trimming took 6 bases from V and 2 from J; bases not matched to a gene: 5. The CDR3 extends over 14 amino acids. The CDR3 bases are TGTGCCAGCAGGGATGGACTAGCGACCTACGAGCAGTACTTC. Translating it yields CASRDGLATYEQYF. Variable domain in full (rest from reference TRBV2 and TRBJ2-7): EPEVTQTPSHQVTQMGQEVILRCVPISNHLYFYWYRQILGQKVEFLVSFYNNEISEKSEIFDDQFSVERPDGSNFTLKIRSTKLEDSAMYFCASRDGLATYEQYFGPGTRLTVT.

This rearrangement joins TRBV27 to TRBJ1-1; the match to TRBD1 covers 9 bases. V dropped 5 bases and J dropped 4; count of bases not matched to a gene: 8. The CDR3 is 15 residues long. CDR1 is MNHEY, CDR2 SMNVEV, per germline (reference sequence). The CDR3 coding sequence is TGTGCCAGCAGTCCCTCGGGACAGGGAGGCACTGAAGCTTTCTTT. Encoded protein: CASSPSGQGGTEAFF.

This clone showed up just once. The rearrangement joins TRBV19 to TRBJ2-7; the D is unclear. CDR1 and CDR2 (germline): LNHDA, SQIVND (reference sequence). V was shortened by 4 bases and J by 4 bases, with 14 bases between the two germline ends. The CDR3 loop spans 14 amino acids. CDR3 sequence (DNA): TGTGCCAGTAGTAGACGAGGAGCGCCTTACGAGCAGTACTTC. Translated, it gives CASSRRGAPYEQYF.

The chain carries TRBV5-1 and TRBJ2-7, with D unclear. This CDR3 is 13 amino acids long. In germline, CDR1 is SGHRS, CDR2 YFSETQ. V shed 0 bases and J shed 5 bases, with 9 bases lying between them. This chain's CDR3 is CASSLAANDEQYF. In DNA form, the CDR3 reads TGCGCCAGCAGCTTGGCTGCGAACGACGAGCAGTACTTC.

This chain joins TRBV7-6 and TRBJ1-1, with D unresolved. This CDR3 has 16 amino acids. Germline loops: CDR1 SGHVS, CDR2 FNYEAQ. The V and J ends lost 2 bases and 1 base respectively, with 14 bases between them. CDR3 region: CASSLFSGSRNTEAFF. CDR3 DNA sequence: TGTGCCAGCAGCTTATTTTCGGGGAGTCGGAACACTGAAGCTTTCTTT.

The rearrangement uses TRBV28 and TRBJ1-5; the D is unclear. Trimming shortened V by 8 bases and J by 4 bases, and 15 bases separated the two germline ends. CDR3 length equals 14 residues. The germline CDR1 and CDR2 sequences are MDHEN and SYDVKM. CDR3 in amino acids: CASSLQVGNQPQHF. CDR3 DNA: TGTGCCAGCTCCCTCCAGGTGGGTAATCAGCCCCAGCATTTT.

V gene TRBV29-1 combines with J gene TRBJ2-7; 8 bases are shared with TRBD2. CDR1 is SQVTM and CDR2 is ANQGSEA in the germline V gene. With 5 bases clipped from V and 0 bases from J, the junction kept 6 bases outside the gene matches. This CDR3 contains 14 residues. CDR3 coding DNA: TGCAGCGTTTCTTCCCGGGGGGGCTCCTACGAGCAGTACTTC. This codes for CSVSSRGGSYEQYF.

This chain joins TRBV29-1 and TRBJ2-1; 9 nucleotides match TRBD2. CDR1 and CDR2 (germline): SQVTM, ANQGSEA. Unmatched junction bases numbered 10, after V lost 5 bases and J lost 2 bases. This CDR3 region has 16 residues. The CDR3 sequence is CSVLAGLVETYNEQFF. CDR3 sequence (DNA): TGCAGCGTTCTAGCGGGGCTAGTTGAGACCTACAATGAGCAGTTCTTC.

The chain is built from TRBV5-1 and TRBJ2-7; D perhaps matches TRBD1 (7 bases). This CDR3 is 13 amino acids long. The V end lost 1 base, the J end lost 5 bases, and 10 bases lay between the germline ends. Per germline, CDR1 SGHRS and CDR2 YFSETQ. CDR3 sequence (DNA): TGCGCCAGCAGCTTGTTCAGGGGGGACGAGCAGTACTTC. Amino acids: CASSLFRGDEQYF. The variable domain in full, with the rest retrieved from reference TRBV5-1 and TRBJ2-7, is KAGVTQTPRYLIKTRGQQVTLSCSPISGHRSVSWYQQTPGQGLQFLFEYFSETQRNKGNFPGRFSGRQFSNSRSEMNVSTLELGDSALYLCASSLFRGDEQYFGPGTRLTVT.

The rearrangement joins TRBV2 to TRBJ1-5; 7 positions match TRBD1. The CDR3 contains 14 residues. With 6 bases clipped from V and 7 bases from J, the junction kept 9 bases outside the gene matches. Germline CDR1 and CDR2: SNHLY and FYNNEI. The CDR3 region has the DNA TGTGCCAGCAGAGATGGACAGGACGCGCAGCCCCAGCATTTT. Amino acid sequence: CASRDGQDAQPQHF.

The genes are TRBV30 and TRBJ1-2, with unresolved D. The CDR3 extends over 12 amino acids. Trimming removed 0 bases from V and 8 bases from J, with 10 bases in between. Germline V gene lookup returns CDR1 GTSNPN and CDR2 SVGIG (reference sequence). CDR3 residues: CAWSVRWGGYTF. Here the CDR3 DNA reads TGTGCCTGGAGTGTTCGCTGGGGAGGCTACACCTTC. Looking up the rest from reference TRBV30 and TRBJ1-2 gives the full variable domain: SQTIHQWPATLVQPVGSPLSLECTVEGTSNPNLYWYRQAAGRGLQLLFYSVGIGQISSEVPQNLSASRPQDRQFILSSKKLLLSDSGFYLCAWSVRWGGYTFGSGTRLTVV.

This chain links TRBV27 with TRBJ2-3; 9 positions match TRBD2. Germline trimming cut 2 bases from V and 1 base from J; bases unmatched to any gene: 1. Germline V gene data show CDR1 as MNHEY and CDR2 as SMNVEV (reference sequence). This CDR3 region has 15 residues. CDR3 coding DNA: TGTGCCAGCAGTTTAATAGCGGGGGGCACAGATACGCAGTATTTT. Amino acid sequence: CASSLIAGGTDTQYF.

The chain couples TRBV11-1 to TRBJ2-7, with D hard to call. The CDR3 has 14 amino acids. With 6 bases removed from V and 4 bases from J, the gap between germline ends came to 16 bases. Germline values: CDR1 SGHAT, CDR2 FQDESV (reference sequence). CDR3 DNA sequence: TGTGCCAGCAGACCCTCCGGGCTAGGGTACGAGCAGTACTTC. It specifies CASRPSGLGYEQYF.

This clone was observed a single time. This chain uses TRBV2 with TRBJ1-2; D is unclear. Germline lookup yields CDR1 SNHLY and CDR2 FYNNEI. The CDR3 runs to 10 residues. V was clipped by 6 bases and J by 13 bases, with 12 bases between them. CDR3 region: CASSRDTGTF. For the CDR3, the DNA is TGTGCCAGCAGCCGCGACACCGGCACCTTC.

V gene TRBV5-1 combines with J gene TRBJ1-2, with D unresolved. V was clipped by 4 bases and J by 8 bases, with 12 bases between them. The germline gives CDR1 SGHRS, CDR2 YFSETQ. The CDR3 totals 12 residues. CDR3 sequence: CASSVGPSGYTF. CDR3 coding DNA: TGCGCCAGCAGCGTGGGCCCCTCAGGCTACACCTTC.

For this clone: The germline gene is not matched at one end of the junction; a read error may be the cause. The CDR3 nucleotides read TGTGTCAGTACCCCGAGCGGGACTAGCAATCAGCCCCAGCATTTT. It yields the protein CVSTPSGTSNQPQHF. V gene TRBV19 combines with J gene TRBJ1-5; the D gene is possibly TRBD1 (5 bases). CDR1 and CDR2 from the germline V gene are LNHDA and SQIVND (reference sequence). This CDR3 contains 15 residues.

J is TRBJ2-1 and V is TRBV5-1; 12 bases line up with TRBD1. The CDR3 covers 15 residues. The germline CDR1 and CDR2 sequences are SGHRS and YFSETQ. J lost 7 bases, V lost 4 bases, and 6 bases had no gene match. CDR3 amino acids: CASSPGTGGQNEQFF. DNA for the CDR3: TGCGCCAGCAGCCCAGGGACAGGGGGCCAGAATGAGCAGTTCTTC. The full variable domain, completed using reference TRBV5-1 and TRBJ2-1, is KAGVTQTPRYLIKTRGQQVTLSCSPISGHRSVSWYQQTPGQGLQFLFEYFSETQRNKGNFPGRFSGRQFSNSRSEMNVSTLELGDSALYLCASSPGTGGQNEQFFGPGTRLTVL.